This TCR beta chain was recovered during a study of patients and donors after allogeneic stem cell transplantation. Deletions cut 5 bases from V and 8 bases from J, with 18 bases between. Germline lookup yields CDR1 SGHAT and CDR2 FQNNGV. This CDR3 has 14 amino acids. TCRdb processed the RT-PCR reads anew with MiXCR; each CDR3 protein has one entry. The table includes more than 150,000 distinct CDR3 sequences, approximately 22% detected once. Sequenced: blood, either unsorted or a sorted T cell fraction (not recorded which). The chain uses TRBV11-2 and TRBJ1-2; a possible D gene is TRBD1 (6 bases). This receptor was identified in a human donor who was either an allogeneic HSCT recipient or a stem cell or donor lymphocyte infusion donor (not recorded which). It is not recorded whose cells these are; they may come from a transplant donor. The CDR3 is CASSRYRDFRGYTF. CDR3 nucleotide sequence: TGTGCCAGCAGCCGATACAGGGATTTTCGGGGCTACACCTTC.